This TCR beta chain was identified during a study of spatial heterogeneity in lung cancer. For the study at large: The donor group consisted of roughly 70 patients who had untreated, early-stage non-small cell lung cancer. Beta-chain sequences were consistently detected more often than alpha-chain sequences. Several blood samples were obtained at the time of disease recurrence, with a median of approximately 350 days until first recurrence.

Study-wide results and limits: Ubiquitous, expanded tumor-derived TCRs were more frequently observed in blood at resection than at follow-up.

This sample's time point: blood taken at disease recurrence. TCRs were sequenced from unsorted whole RNA of tumor, nontumor lung or PBMC. This clonotype came up many times. Antigen specificity is unknown. This beta chain is off target for a library built for alpha chains, so its abundance means little. Trimming took 11 bases from V and 4 from J, leaving 18 bases between them. Germline CDR1 reads MDHEN; CDR2 reads SYDVKM. The CDR3 has 14 amino acids. TCRdb called the 5' RACE reads again in MiXCR, with one record for every CDR3 protein. The repertoire has 9,500 to 10,000 distinct CDR3 sequences, nearly 4% of them found once; the top ten carry roughly 20%.

This receptor was taken from a female donor with early-stage non-small cell lung cancer. This chain links TRBV28 with TRBJ2-1, with a tentative D call TRBD2 (6 bases). Here the sequenced sample was PBMCs, taken at recurrence. This CDR3 is CAGGPYREYNEQFF. The CDR3 DNA sequence: TGTGCCGGAGGGCCTTACCGGGAGTACAATGAGCAGTTCTTC.